The next 21 T cell receptor beta chains were all read from a single sample in a study of blood T cells in healthy people across ages (dated by TCRdb to the mid-2010s). Preparation of the library involved 5' RACE. For sequencing, an Illumina HiSeq 2500 was employed. A second PCR of roughly 7 to 11 cycles was performed with a sample-barcoded 5' primer and a J-beta primer mix. TCRdb reran the public reads through fastp at Q25 and MiXCR, keeping productive beta chains. Rows merge per CDR3 protein into single entries with the most common DNA and genes. The sample data list about a million distinct CDR3 sequences, and 48% of these were observed just once. Jointly, the top ten make up under 15% of the sample. Sequenced sample: blood. The receptors derive from a man aged 25 to 45 in good health.

This clonotype was seen a handful of times. Given a much more abundant clone one base away, this may be a read error. The genes are TRBV2 and TRBJ2-5; TRBD2 might be the D (5 bases). CDR1 and CDR2 from the germline V gene are SNHLY and FYNNEI. This CDR3 comprises 13 residues. V lost 8 bases and J lost 0, with 10 bases in between. This CDR3 is CASDWEYQETQYF. In DNA, the CDR3 is TGTGCCAGCGACTGGGAGTACCAAGAGACCCAGTACTTC. The variable domain in full, completed from reference TRBV2 and TRBJ2-5, reads EPEVTQTPSHQVTQMGQEVILRCVPISNHLYFYWYRQILGQKVEFLVSFYNNEISEKSEIFDDQFSVERPDGSNFTLKIRSTKLEDSAMYFCASDWEYQETQYFGPGTRLLVL.

This clonotype was detected ten times or more. This chain uses TRBV12-3 or TRBV12-4 with TRBJ1-2, with 7 bases matching TRBD1. V trimming: 6 bases; J trimming: 5 bases; junction bases outside the gene matches: 3. The CDR3 consists of 12 residues. The CDR3 reads CASRGQRYGYTF. Written as DNA, the CDR3 is TGTGCCAGCAGGGGACAGAGATATGGCTACACCTTC.

This chain uses TRBV6-5 with TRBJ1-6, with 7 bases that match TRBD1. This CDR3 is 15 amino acids long. After removal of 6 bases from V and 10 bases from J, the junction contained 12 bases not matched to a gene. The germline gives CDR1 MNHEY, CDR2 SVGAGI. This CDR3 is CASRPSDRVQSPLHF. In DNA, the CDR3 is TGTGCCAGCAGGCCTTCAGACAGGGTGCAATCACCCCTCCACTTT.

This clonotype was seen repeatedly, ten times or more. The genes are TRBV10-3 and TRBJ2-7, with TRBD1 as a possible D gene (5 bases). This CDR3 has 16 residues. With 0 bases removed from V and 2 bases from J, the gap between germline ends came to 14 bases. Per the germline V gene, CDR1 is ENHRY and CDR2 is SYGVKD. CDR3 amino acids: CAISESFRGRAYEQYF. The CDR3 DNA reads as TGTGCCATCAGTGAGTCGTTCCGCGGCAGGGCCTACGAGCAGTACTTC.

The chain has TRBV5-6 and TRBJ2-4; D possibly matches TRBD1 or TRBD2 (5 bases each). The J call may be mistaken, given a closer DNA end match to TRBJ2-7. The V gene's germline CDR1 is SGHDT and CDR2 YYEEEE. This CDR3 is built from 16 residues. In nucleotides, the CDR3 is TGTGCCAGCAGCCAGCCGGGACGGTTCCTAGCCTACGAGCAGTACTTC. This gives the protein CASSQPGRFLAYEQYF.

This chain joins TRBV20-1 and TRBJ1-1; 11 bases map to TRBD1. Germline-derived CDR1 and CDR2 are DFQATT and SNEGSKA (reference sequence). The CDR3 contains 15 residues. Losses at the gene ends were 3 bases for V and 5 bases for J; bases not matched to a gene: 8. CDR3 nucleotide sequence: TGCAGTGCTAGGGACCCCGGGACAGGGGGAACTGAAGCTTTCTTT. This codes for CSARDPGTGGTEAFF.

As concerns this clonotype: Because the CDR3 is missing its conserved closing phenylalanine or tryptophan, this is likely a read error. The gene calls are TRBV7-9 and TRBJ1-2, with D hard to call. Trimming removed 1 base at V and 2 bases at J, with 8 bases between. The CDR3 sequence is 14 residues long. CDR1 and CDR2 from the germline V gene are SEHNR and FQNEAQ (reference sequence). CDR3 region: CASSLGSLNYGYTY. The DNA of the CDR3 is TGTGCCAGCAGCTTAGGCTCCCTGAACTATGGCTACACCTAC.

This clonotype was detected only a few times. The chain is built from TRBV4-2 and TRBJ1-2, with TRBD1 identical over 8 bases. With V trimmed by 1 base and J by 3 bases, 16 bases remained unmatched. The CDR3 loop spans 19 amino acids. Germline V lookup: CDR1 LGHNA, CDR2 YNFKEQ. CDR3 loop: CASSQGGLAGDRTHYGYTF. The CDR3 region has the DNA TGTGCCAGCAGCCAAGGTGGCTTAGCTGGGGACAGGACCCACTATGGCTACACCTTC.

This clonotype was detected only a few times. The chain recombines TRBV7-8 with TRBJ1-5; D is perhaps TRBD1 (5 bases). Deletions cut 2 bases from V and 0 bases from J, with 14 bases between. Germline CDR1 and CDR2: SGHVS and FQNEAQ. The CDR3 runs to 17 residues. The CDR3 DNA sequence: TGTGCCAGCAGCTTACGAGACAGTCTCTATAGCAATCAGCCCCAGCATTTT. Its protein is CASSLRDSLYSNQPQHF.

This clonotype showed up many times. The J gene is TRBJ2-1, the V gene TRBV4-1, with D perhaps TRBD1 (6 bases). Germline V gene lookup returns CDR1 MGHRA and CDR2 YSYEKL. The CDR3 totals 12 residues. V shed 0 bases and J shed 10 bases, with 7 bases lying between them. The CDR3 DNA sequence: TGCGCCAGCAGCCAAGAGACAGGCGAGCAGTTCTTC. This codes for CASSQETGEQFF.

The chain couples TRBV28 to TRBJ1-2; perhaps TRBD1 as D (5 bases). The CDR3 loop spans 15 amino acids. The ends were cut back, 4 bases at V and 0 bases at J, with 12 bases in the middle. Germline V gene sequence: CDR1 MDHEN, CDR2 SYDVKM. The CDR3 region is CASSYDSTANYGYTF. DNA for the CDR3: TGTGCCAGCAGTTATGACAGCACCGCTAACTATGGCTACACCTTC.

The rearrangement uses TRBV2 and TRBJ2-7; TRBD2 is a possible D gene (6 bases). Germline V CDR1 and CDR2: SNHLY, FYNNEI. The V gene lost 3 bases and the J gene lost 0 bases, with 15 bases spanning the gap. This CDR3 has 16 amino acids. DNA for the CDR3: TGTGCCAGCAGTGACGAGGCCGGGACTCTCTCCTACGAGCAGTACTTC. This sequence encodes CASSDEAGTLSYEQYF.

In its sample, this clonotype was seen many times. The CDR3 region has the DNA TGTGCCAGCAGTCCTGGGACATTTTCCTACGAGCAGTACTTC. Encoded protein: CASSPGTFSYEQYF. The J gene is TRBJ2-7, the V gene TRBV27; weak D call: TRBD1 (6 bases). The germline gives CDR1 MNHEY, CDR2 SMNVEV (reference sequence). The CDR3 runs to 14 residues. Trimming shortened V by 5 bases and J by 1 base, and 12 bases separated the two germline ends.

The chain has TRBV29-1 and TRBJ2-1; 9 bases align to TRBD2. J gave up 9 bases and V 3 bases, and 12 bases lay outside the gene matches. Germline loops: CDR1 SQVTM, CDR2 ANQGSEA. The CDR3 contains 15 residues. The CDR3 coding sequence is TGCAGCGTTGAGAAGCGGGGGGCCCCGTTTGGTGAGCAGTTCTTC. The encoded protein is CSVEKRGAPFGEQFF.

Only a few counts were recorded for this clonotype. The chain links TRBV27 to TRBJ2-5, with D hard to call. The CDR3 has 18 residues. Trimming removed 5 bases at V and 6 bases at J, with 28 bases between. Germline values: CDR1 MNHEY, CDR2 SMNVEV (reference sequence). CDR3 nucleotide sequence: TGTGCCAGCAGTCCTCCGAGGCGGTCGGGCCCCCAAGTTCAGACCCAGTACTTC. It codes for CASSPPRRSGPQVQTQYF.

There are a few counts of this clonotype. The chain couples TRBV20-1 to TRBJ2-1; D remains unclear. The CDR3 sequence is 16 residues long. The V and J ends lost 2 bases and 0 bases respectively, with 14 bases between them. The germline gives CDR1 DFQATT, CDR2 SNEGSKA (reference sequence). As DNA, the CDR3 is TGCAGTGCTAGACCTCGGACGGATAGCTCCTACAATGAGCAGTTCTTC. Its translation is CSARPRTDSSYNEQFF.

V is TRBV20-1 and J is TRBJ2-3; tentatively, D is TRBD2 (5 bases). V was cut by 6 bases and J by 2 bases, with 9 bases left in between. The germline V gene encodes CDR1 DFQATT and CDR2 SNEGSKA (reference sequence). The CDR3 is 12 amino acids. CDR3 residues: CSADWNTDTQYF. As DNA, the CDR3 is TGCAGTGCGGACTGGAACACAGATACGCAGTATTTT.

This chain uses TRBV6-5 with TRBJ1-2, with D perhaps TRBD1 (5 bases). The CDR3 is made up of 15 amino acids. The V gene's germline CDR1 is MNHEY and CDR2 SVGAGI. V dropped 2 bases and J dropped 3 bases, with 13 bases sitting between them. The DNA of the CDR3 is TGTGCCAGCAGTTACACCAGGGAAGCTGACTATGGCTACACCTTC. It specifies CASSYTREADYGYTF.

This clonotype has more than one count but fewer than ten. V usage is TRBV27 and J usage is TRBJ2-7; D gene uncertain. There are 12 residues in the CDR3. Trimming took 6 bases from V and 6 from J, leaving 12 bases between them. The germline gives CDR1 MNHEY, CDR2 SMNVEV (reference sequence). The CDR3 loop reads CASRPNLGEQYF. The CDR3 DNA reads TGTGCCAGCAGACCTAATTTGGGCGAGCAGTACTTC.

There are a few counts of this clonotype. V and J are TRBV7-2 and TRBJ1-1; no clear D gene. Germline V gene sequence: CDR1 SGHTA, CDR2 FQGNSA. V shed 3 bases and J shed 6 bases, with 8 bases lying between them. This CDR3 is 12 amino acids long. The CDR3 region is CASSFTGSEAFF. The CDR3 nucleotides read TGTGCCAGCAGCTTTACTGGCTCTGAAGCTTTCTTT.

The chain is built from TRBV6-5 and TRBJ1-2; D gene unclear. V was cut by 3 bases and J by 5 bases, with 16 bases left in between. Germline V gene lookup returns CDR1 MNHEY and CDR2 SVGAGI. CDR3 length: 15 amino acids. CDR3 DNA sequence: TGTGCCAGCAGTTATATTGGAGAGTCCTTTTATGGCTACACCTTC. It is translated as CASSYIGESFYGYTF.